These 6 T cell receptor beta chains were all obtained from the same sample, sequenced in a study of regulatory T cells in long-lasting Graves disease. Stated time point: newly diagnosed GD, antithyroid drugs for less than 3 months. PBMCs were the source of the RNA used for TCR sequencing. With iRepertoire HTBI primers and Arm-PCR of CDR3 regions, TCR beta libraries were built. TCRdb called the multiplex PCR reads again in MiXCR, with one record for every CDR3 protein. The sample includes about 400,000 distinct CDR3 sequences, about 14% of them seen just once. This specimen was peripheral blood mononuclear cells (PBMCs), taken at new diagnosis, from a patient treated with antithyroid drugs. The origin of the receptors is a female donor with Graves disease.

This clonotype showed up just once. This rearrangement joins TRBV13 to TRBJ1-2; D perhaps matches TRBD1 (6 bases). CDR1 PRHDT and CDR2 FYEKMQ come from the germline V gene (reference sequence). The CDR3 runs to 13 residues. Trimming cost V 5 bases and J 8 bases, with 15 bases left between them. The CDR3: CASSTGGAEGYTF. The DNA of the CDR3 is TGTGCCAGCAGCACGGGGGGGGCAGAAGGCTACACCTTC. Full variable domain (missing parts from reference TRBV13 and TRBJ1-2): AAGVIQSPRHLIKEKRETATLKCYPIPRHDTVYWYQQGPGQDPQFLISFYEKMQSDKGSIPDRFSAQQFSDYHSELNMSSLELGDSALYFCASSTGGAEGYTFGSGTRLTVV.

This clonotype was observed at least ten times. The rearrangement links TRBV2 to TRBJ2-7; D is ambiguous. The CDR3 extends over 13 amino acids. V shed 8 bases and J shed 3 bases, with 14 bases lying between them. Germline CDR1 reads SNHLY; CDR2 reads FYNNEI. CDR3 loop: CASSGGVLYEQYF. CDR3 nucleotide sequence: TGTGCCAGCTCCGGCGGCGTTCTCTACGAGCAGTACTTC.

This clonotype has ten or more counts. V gene TRBV20-1 combines with J gene TRBJ2-3; TRBD2 matches 9 bases. This CDR3 contains 14 residues. With V trimmed by 7 bases and J by 0 bases, 5 bases remained unmatched. The germline V gene encodes CDR1 DFQATT and CDR2 SNEGSKA (reference sequence). The CDR3 sequence: CSEESGGSTDTQYF. The CDR3 nucleotides read TGCAGTGAGGAGAGCGGGGGGAGCACAGATACGCAGTATTTT.

This clonotype was found a few times. This chain connects TRBV4-1 to TRBJ1-2, with no clear D. Trimming took 1 base from V and 2 from J, leaving 8 bases between them. This CDR3 region has 14 residues. Germline V gives CDR1 MGHRA, CDR2 YSYEKL. The CDR3 loop reads CASSQAKGNYGYTF. CDR3 DNA: TGCGCCAGCAGCCAAGCGAAAGGGAACTATGGCTACACCTTC.

This clonotype was observed at least ten times. The chain links TRBV7-6 to TRBJ2-2; 8 bases line up with TRBD1. Germline lookup yields CDR1 SGHVS and CDR2 FNYEAQ. V trimming: 5 bases; J trimming: 6 bases; junction bases outside the gene matches: 14. The CDR3 has 17 residues. The CDR3 bases are TGTGCCAGCAGCCCTTACACAGGACAGGGTAGGGCCGGGGAGCTGTTTTTT. Residues: CASSPYTGQGRAGELFF.

In its sample, this clonotype was seen many times. This chain joins TRBV12-3 or TRBV12-4 and TRBJ2-7; no reliable D call. The CDR3 is made up of 12 amino acids. Trimming removed 6 bases at V and 2 bases at J, with 8 bases between. CDR3 sequence (DNA): TGTGCCAGCAGGACGGCTACCTACGAGCAGTACTTC. Its protein is CASRTATYEQYF.